The 21 T cell receptor beta chains below all came from one sample that was sequenced in a study of neurological immune-mediated disorders. MiXCR, applied by TCRdb to the 5' RACE reads, yields one record per CDR3 protein. This sample carries around 30,000 distinct CDR3 sequences, approximately 2.7% of them seen once, and the ten largest clones take 2.3%. Sequencing was done on a sample of PBMCs. The receptors derive from a woman aged 45-59 years with multiple sclerosis.

This clonotype was counted ten times or more. The chain recombines TRBV20-1 with TRBJ2-7; 11 bases are a match to TRBD2. Germline CDR1 reads DFQATT; CDR2 reads SNEGSKA (reference sequence). V was clipped by 2 bases and J by 6 bases; unmatched bases: 9. The length of the CDR3 is 15 residues. CDR3 in amino acids: CSARLAGGPAGEQYF. The DNA for the CDR3 is TGCAGTGCTAGATTAGCGGGAGGGCCGGCAGGCGAGCAGTACTTC.

Remarks on this clonotype: Sequence at one end of the junction differs from germline and may be a read error. The gene calls are TRBV4-1 and TRBJ1-4; tentative D call: TRBD1 (5 bases). The CDR3 covers 14 residues. Germline V gene sequence: CDR1 MGHRA, CDR2 YSYEKL. This CDR3 reads CANSPRGENEKLFF. The CDR3 coding sequence is TGCGCCAACAGCCCCCGGGGCGAGAATGAAAAACTGTTTTTT.

This clonotype was counted many times. The chain's CDR3 is CASSLGGQESRQYF. CDR3 in DNA: TGTGCCAGCAGCTTAGGAGGACAGGAGTCCCGGCAGTACTTC. This sequence joins TRBV7-6 and TRBJ2-7; 7 nucleotides line up with TRBD1. J gave up 9 bases and V 1 base, and 9 bases lay outside the gene matches. The germline V gene encodes CDR1 SGHVS and CDR2 FNYEAQ. This CDR3 is 14 amino acids long.

This clonotype was picked up many times. This chain connects TRBV29-1 to TRBJ2-7, with D perhaps TRBD2 (6 bases). The V and J ends lost 7 bases and 5 bases respectively, with 15 bases between them. Per germline, CDR1 SQVTM and CDR2 ANQGSEA. This CDR3 region has 12 residues. CDR3 bases: TGCAGCGCCGATCACGGGGGTGACGAGCAGTACTTC. It yields the protein CSADHGGDEQYF.

This clonotype occurred many times. The chain has TRBV3-1 and TRBJ2-2, with unresolved D. The V gene's germline CDR1 is LGHDT and CDR2 YNNKEL (reference sequence). This CDR3 is built from 15 residues. V was pared by 0 bases and J by 3 bases, with 8 bases between. The CDR3 coding sequence is TGTGCCAGCAGCCAAGATCTCGGAGACACCGGGGAGCTGTTTTTT. It is translated as CASSQDLGDTGELFF.

The rearrangement links TRBV18 to TRBJ1-1; 8 nucleotides align to TRBD1. The CDR3 runs 12 residues. Germline trimming cut 3 bases from V and 7 bases from J; bases unmatched to any gene: 1. The germline V gene has CDR1 KGHSH and CDR2 LQKENI. The CDR3 here is CASSPGQGEAFF. The CDR3 DNA reads TGTGCCAGCTCACCCGGACAGGGTGAAGCTTTCTTT.

This clonotype has a count of ten or more. The J gene is TRBJ2-3, the V gene TRBV5-1; D ambiguous. Germline V gives CDR1 SGHRS, CDR2 YFSETQ. The CDR3 is 12 residues long. V was cut by 4 bases and J by 4 bases, with 7 bases left in between. CDR3 DNA: TGCGCCAGCAGCCCTGGGGCAGATACGCAGTATTTT. Its translation: CASSPGADTQYF.

This clonotype came up many times. This chain links TRBV7-9 with TRBJ2-5, with 10 bases that match TRBD2. CDR1 SEHNR and CDR2 FQNEAQ come from the germline V gene (reference sequence). Unmatched junction bases numbered 9, after V lost 4 bases and J lost 7 bases. The CDR3 is 15 residues long. The CDR3 sequence is CASSYGLAAVGTQYF. CDR3 DNA sequence: TGTGCCAGCAGCTACGGACTAGCGGCCGTTGGGACCCAGTACTTC.

This clonotype was seen many times. J is TRBJ2-7 and V is TRBV5-1; 7 bases are a match to TRBD1. The CDR3 runs to 13 residues. Germline CDR1 is SGHRS and CDR2 is YFSETQ. V shed 4 bases, J shed 4 bases, and the junction held 5 bases outside the gene matches. The CDR3 is CASSVTGAYEQYF. In DNA, the CDR3 is TGCGCCAGCAGCGTCACAGGGGCATACGAGCAGTACTTC. The whole variable domain, filled in from reference TRBV5-1 and TRBJ2-7, reads KAGVTQTPRYLIKTRGQQVTLSCSPISGHRSVSWYQQTPGQGLQFLFEYFSETQRNKGNFPGRFSGRQFSNSRSEMNVSTLELGDSALYLCASSVTGAYEQYFGPGTRLTVT.

This clonotype was seen a few times. V usage is TRBV25-1 and J usage is TRBJ1-1; D not certain. The germline V and J ends were trimmed by 6 bases and 1 base, with 9 bases remaining between them. Germline-derived CDR1 and CDR2 are MGHDK and SYGVNS. This CDR3 is built from 13 residues. The CDR3 region has the DNA TGTGCCAGCAGCCCCAAGAGGAACACTGAAGCTTTCTTT. This encodes CASSPKRNTEAFF.

This clonotype was observed many times. Its ends do not fully match the called genes, so a read error is possible. The chain carries TRBV7-2 and TRBJ1-6; the D is unclear. The germline V gene has CDR1 SGHTA and CDR2 FQGNSA. The CDR3 runs to 12 residues. CDR3 sequence (DNA): TGTGCCAGCAGCTCAGCAAATTCACCCCTCAACTTT. This translates into CASSSANSPLNF. The variable domain in full, with the rest retrieved from reference TRBV7-2 and TRBJ1-6, is GAGVSQSPSNKVTEKGKDVELRCDPISGHTALYWYRQSLGQGLEFLIYFQGNSAPDKSGLPSDRFSAERTGGSVSTLTIQRTQQEDSAVYLCASSSANSPLNFGNGTRLTVT.

V and J are TRBV20-1 and TRBJ2-3, with unresolved D. Trimming cost V 1 base and J 0 bases, with 14 bases left between them. The CDR3 contains 16 residues. Germline V gives CDR1 DFQATT, CDR2 SNEGSKA (reference sequence). CDR3 sequence reads: CSARGFGAGSTDTQYF. As DNA, the CDR3 is TGCAGTGCTAGAGGCTTTGGCGCCGGGAGCACAGATACGCAGTATTTT.

This clonotype occurred many times. This chain links TRBV27 with TRBJ2-7; possible D gene TRBD2, 6 bases. The germline V gene has CDR1 MNHEY and CDR2 SMNVEV (reference sequence). Trimming took 2 bases from V and 2 from J, leaving 10 bases between them. The length of the CDR3 is 14 residues. This CDR3 reads CASSLLSGPYEQYF. In DNA form, the CDR3 reads TGTGCCAGCAGTTTACTGAGCGGGCCCTACGAGCAGTACTTC.

This clonotype was seen many times. This CDR3 is CASSLEVSGSRNIQYF. For the CDR3, the DNA is TGTGCCAGCAGCTTAGAGGTTAGCGGGAGTAGAAACATTCAGTACTTC. The genes are TRBV7-6 and TRBJ2-4; 9 nucleotides line up with TRBD2. This CDR3 is 16 amino acids long. From germline, CDR1 is SGHVS and CDR2 FNYEAQ. With 1 base clipped from V and 6 bases from J, the junction kept 7 bases outside the gene matches.

This clonotype was picked up many times. The chain links TRBV11-3 to TRBJ2-1; D may be TRBD2 (6 bases). The ends were cut back, 3 bases at V and 0 bases at J, with 18 bases in the middle. CDR3 length equals 18 residues. CDR1 and CDR2 from the germline V gene are SGHNT and YENEEA. CDR3 protein: CASSFSSGYVSSYNEQFF. The CDR3 region has the DNA TGTGCCAGCAGCTTTTCCAGCGGGTACGTGAGCTCCTACAATGAGCAGTTCTTC.

The gene calls are TRBV4-3 and TRBJ2-3; 8 bases map to TRBD2. The V gene's germline CDR1 is LGHNA and CDR2 YSLEER. Germline trimming cut 4 bases from V and 6 bases from J; bases unmatched to any gene: 6. CDR3 length: 14 residues. CDR3 sequence: CASSPGGAGDTQYF. The CDR3 DNA reads TGCGCCAGCAGCCCCGGGGGGGCTGGTGATACGCAGTATTTT.

This clonotype was counted only a few times. The chain has TRBV4-2 and TRBJ2-7, with 7 bases lining up with TRBD1. V gave up 4 bases and J gave up 3 bases; unmatched junction bases: 6. The CDR3 sequence is 14 residues long. The germline gives CDR1 LGHNA, CDR2 YNFKEQ. DNA for the CDR3: TGTGCCAGCAGCCCCGAAGGGGGCCGCTACGAGCAGTACTTC. Translation: CASSPEGGRYEQYF.

This clonotype has at least ten counts. This sequence joins TRBV2 and TRBJ2-3; no definite D call. The CDR3 contains 11 residues. Trimming removed 5 bases from V and 7 bases from J, with 7 bases in between. Germline V lookup: CDR1 SNHLY, CDR2 FYNNEI. CDR3 in amino acids: CASSQGYTQYF. The CDR3 bases are TGTGCCAGCAGTCAAGGATATACGCAGTATTTT.

This clonotype has at least ten counts. V usage is TRBV24-1 and J usage is TRBJ2-4; D could derive from TRBD1 or TRBD2 (5 bases each). The germline V and J ends were trimmed by 1 base and 8 bases, with 20 bases remaining between them. The germline V gene encodes CDR1 KGHDR and CDR2 SFDVKD. The CDR3 covers 17 residues. CDR3 nucleotides: TGTGCCACCAGTGATTTTTTAAAACCGGGACGATTAGACATTCAGTACTTC. It specifies CATSDFLKPGRLDIQYF.

This clonotype was detected ten times or more. The chain combines TRBV7-2 with TRBJ2-1; maybe TRBD1 (6 bases). Between the trimmed V and J ends, which lost 6 bases and 6 bases, there was a span of 18 bases. The CDR3 is 15 amino acids. Germline values: CDR1 SGHTA, CDR2 FQGNSA. The CDR3, as DNA: TGTGCCAGCAGACCCACCTTCCCACAGGGCAATGAGCAGTTCTTC. This encodes CASRPTFPQGNEQFF.

This clonotype came up many times. This chain connects TRBV5-1 to TRBJ2-5; D is uncertain. Germline CDR1 SGHRS, CDR2 YFSETQ. The V gene lost 3 bases and the J gene lost 4 bases, with 10 bases spanning the gap. The CDR3 contains 13 residues. The CDR3 DNA reads TGCGCCAGCAGCTCCATGGGTTTAGAGACCCAGTACTTC. This sequence encodes CASSSMGLETQYF.